This T cell receptor beta chain was sequenced in a study of cytomegalovirus exposure and HLA in healthy donors. Overall study results and limits: In a later analysis, most CMV-associated TCR beta chains appeared HLA-restricted. What was likely a sequencing artifact was a cluster of highly shared sequence variants.

On this clone itself: The antigen is undetermined.

60 Vbeta and 13 Jbeta primers were used in PCR. Sequencing used immunoSEQ multiplex PCR; TCRdb keeps in-frame clones, though not all of them. The sample carries roughly 99,000 clones, 82% recorded once. The sample was PBMCs. The sequence derives from a man aged 25-45 years in good health and CMV-seropositive.

The CDR3 DNA reads as TGTGCCAGCAGACAGAGTCCGAACACTGAAGCTTTCTTT. Its translation is CASRQSPNTEAFF. The chain has TRBV6-5 and TRBJ1-1; D gene uncertain. V lost 6 bases and J 1 base, leaving 9 bases between the germline ends. Looked up from germline, CDR1 is MNHEY and CDR2 is SVGAGI. The CDR3 is made up of 13 amino acids.